The 17 T cell receptor beta chains given below trace back to one sample, sequenced in a study of blood T cell repertoires in COVID-19. TCRdb's table, derived via immunoSEQ multiplex PCR, lists solely in-frame clones and lacks some. The sample lists over 130,000 clones, 80% to 85% occurring once. Sequencing input: peripheral blood. The origin of the receptors is a woman aged 60-70 years with acute or convalescent COVID-19.

The chain couples TRBV7-2 to TRBJ1-6; 7 bases line up with TRBD1. Germline lookup yields CDR1 SGHTA and CDR2 FQGNSA. The trim removed 4 bases at V and 7 bases at J, leaving 4 bases unmatched. CDR3 size: 14 residues. The CDR3, as DNA: TGTGCCAGCAGCTCGGGACAGAAAAATTCACCCCTCCACTTT. This sequence encodes CASSSGQKNSPLHF. The full variable domain, completed using reference TRBV7-2 and TRBJ1-6, is GAGVSQSPSNKVTEKGKDVELRCDPISGHTALYWYRQSLGQGLEFLIYFQGNSAPDKSGLPSDRFSAERTGGSVSTLTIQRTQQEDSAVYLCASSSGQKNSPLHFGNGTRLTVT.

The gene calls are TRBV19 and TRBJ2-6; TRBD2 matches 7 bases. Per germline, CDR1 LNHDA and CDR2 SQIVND (reference sequence). CDR3 length: 16 residues. Trimming cost V 0 bases and J 4 bases; bases outside gene matches: 3. This CDR3 is CASSIEGGTGANVLTF. CDR3 bases: TGTGCCAGTAGTATAGAGGGAGGGACCGGGGCCAACGTCCTGACTTTC.

Only one count was recorded for this clone. This chain links TRBV3-1 (or the pseudogene TRBV3-2) with TRBJ1-2; D is unclear. CDR3 size: 17 residues. Germline CDR1 reads LGHDT; CDR2 reads YNNKEL (reference sequence). V was shortened by 0 bases and J by 0 bases, with 14 bases between the two germline ends. This chain's CDR3 is CASSQESRRISNYGYTF. CDR3 coding DNA: TGTGCCAGCAGCCAAGAATCCCGGCGGATCTCTAACTATGGCTACACCTTC.

CDR3 loop: CASSQGQRGTGELFF. The CDR3 DNA follows: TGTGCCAGCAGCCAAGGGCAGCGAGGGACCGGGGAGCTGTTTTTT. This chain links TRBV3-1 (or the pseudogene TRBV3-2) with TRBJ2-2, with D possibly TRBD2 on 5 matching bases. Germline-derived CDR1 and CDR2 are LGHDT and YNNKEL (reference sequence). The CDR3 runs 15 residues. The V and J ends lost 1 base and 5 bases respectively, with 11 bases between them.

The gene calls are TRBV27 and TRBJ2-7; tentatively, D is TRBD1 (5 bases). The germline CDR1 and CDR2 sequences are MNHEY and SMNVEV (reference sequence). This CDR3 is built from 16 residues. Between the trimmed V and J ends, which lost 0 bases and 2 bases, there was a span of 14 bases. CDR3 bases: TGTGCCAGCAGTTTATCGGGGCAGGCTTTGACCTACGAGCAGTACTTC. It specifies CASSLSGQALTYEQYF.

The chain employs TRBV28 and TRBJ1-1; the D gene is possibly TRBD1 (5 bases). V gave up 6 bases and J gave up 3 bases, with 23 bases separating them. Germline CDR1 reads MDHEN; CDR2 reads SYDVKM. This CDR3 is 17 amino acids long. The CDR3 spells CASRNPPGQGGDTEAFF. The CDR3 coding sequence is TGTGCCAGCAGAAATCCCCCGGGGCAGGGAGGGGACACTGAAGCTTTCTTT.

J is TRBJ2-2 and V is TRBV19, with TRBD1 matching over 7 bases. CDR1 is LNHDA and CDR2 is SQIVND in the germline V gene (reference sequence). This CDR3 comprises 14 residues. Trimming at V came to 6 bases and at J to 3 bases, leaving 4 bases not matched to a gene. Here the CDR3 reads CASRTGQHTGELFF. CDR3 in DNA: TGTGCCAGTAGGACGGGACAGCACACCGGGGAGCTGTTTTTT.

The gene calls are TRBV6-5 and TRBJ2-7, with TRBD2 as a possible D gene (6 bases). Germline CDR1 and CDR2: MNHEY and SVGAGI. Trimming took off 6 bases at V and 0 bases at J, with 15 bases between the two ends. The CDR3 totals 15 residues. The CDR3 spells CASSLGLPSSYEQYF. CDR3 DNA sequence: TGTGCCAGCAGCCTGGGACTTCCGAGCTCCTACGAGCAGTACTTC.

The genes are TRBV6-5 and TRBJ1-1; TRBD1 might be the D (5 bases). This CDR3 has 16 residues. Deletions cut 0 bases from V and 2 bases from J, with 13 bases between. Germline CDR1 reads MNHEY; CDR2 reads SVGAGI. The CDR3, as DNA: TGTGCCAGCAGTTACTCGATTCAGGGCGCCAACACTGAAGCTTTCTTT. Translating gives CASSYSIQGANTEAFF.

This clone showed up just once. The CDR3 nucleotides are TGTGCCAGCAGGGAGGGAGGGGGCTATGGCTACACCTTC. It yields the protein CASREGGGYGYTF. This chain links TRBV28 with TRBJ1-2, with D tentatively TRBD1 (6 bases). V lost 6 bases to trimming and J lost 4 bases, with 12 bases between them. The CDR3 covers 13 residues. The germline CDR1 and CDR2 sequences are MDHEN and SYDVKM.

This clone was observed at least ten times. The chain joins TRBV28 to TRBJ2-2; 8 nucleotides match TRBD2. Germline loops: CDR1 MDHEN, CDR2 SYDVKM. CDR3 length: 16 residues. With 8 bases clipped from V and 4 bases from J, the junction kept 12 bases outside the gene matches. CDR3 amino acids: CASGPGLGFSTGELFF. CDR3 bases: TGTGCCAGCGGACCGGGACTAGGTTTTAGCACCGGGGAGCTGTTTTTT.

The gene calls are TRBV4-3 and TRBJ1-2, with D possibly being TRBD1 (6 bases). Between the trimmed V and J ends, which lost 0 bases and 5 bases, there was a span of 13 bases. Germline V CDR1 and CDR2: LGHNA, YSLEER. CDR3 length: 15 residues. The CDR3 region is CASSQEIQGVYGYTF. In nucleotides, the CDR3 is TGCGCCAGCAGCCAAGAGATACAGGGAGTTTATGGCTACACCTTC.

A few counts support this clone. The chain recombines TRBV10-3 with TRBJ2-1; possible D gene TRBD2, 5 bases. Germline CDR1 is ENHRY and CDR2 is SYGVKD. The CDR3 length is 15 residues. V lost 7 bases, J lost 0 bases, and 13 bases lay in between. In nucleotides, the CDR3 is TGTGCCATCAAGTTTGGAGGAAGCTCCTACAATGAGCAGTTCTTC. Translation: CAIKFGGSSYNEQFF.

The chain has TRBV7-2 and TRBJ2-1, with 12 bases lining up with TRBD2. The CDR3 spans 15 residues. The germline gives CDR1 SGHTA, CDR2 FQGNSA. V trimming: 1 base; J trimming: 12 bases; junction bases outside the gene matches: 7. In DNA, the CDR3 is TGTGCCAGCAGCTTAGTGGGGACTAGCGGGTATCCGCAGTTCTTC. Its translation: CASSLVGTSGYPQFF. Supplemented by reference TRBV7-2 and TRBJ2-1, the full variable domain reads GAGVSQSPSNKVTEKGKDVELRCDPISGHTALYWYRQSLGQGLEFLIYFQGNSAPDKSGLPSDRFSAERTGGSVSTLTIQRTQQEDSAVYLCASSLVGTSGYPQFFGPGTRLTVL.

The V gene is TRBV28, the J gene TRBJ1-1, with D tentatively TRBD1 (6 bases). In germline, CDR1 is MDHEN, CDR2 SYDVKM. The V gene lost 7 bases and the J gene lost 1 base, with 13 bases spanning the gap. The CDR3 runs 14 residues. DNA of the CDR3: TGTGCCAGCACTTACCGAGGGGGGAACACTGAAGCTTTCTTT. It encodes CASTYRGGNTEAFF.

The chain recombines TRBV6-5 with TRBJ1-6; D gene uncertain. This CDR3 is 15 amino acids long. Trimming pared 2 bases from V and 4 bases from J, leaving 9 bases between. Per germline, CDR1 MNHEY and CDR2 SVGAGI. This chain's CDR3 is CASSYGAGYNSPLHF. CDR3 nucleotides: TGTGCCAGCAGTTACGGCGCAGGATATAATTCACCCCTCCACTTT.

The genes are TRBV24-1 and TRBJ2-5; D is unresolved. In germline, CDR1 is KGHDR, CDR2 SFDVKD. The CDR3 has 14 residues. Trimming pared 0 bases from V and 5 bases from J, leaving 9 bases between. CDR3 DNA: TGTGCCACCAGTGATTTGGGCAAACCTGAGACCCAGTACTTC. Translating it yields CATSDLGKPETQYF.